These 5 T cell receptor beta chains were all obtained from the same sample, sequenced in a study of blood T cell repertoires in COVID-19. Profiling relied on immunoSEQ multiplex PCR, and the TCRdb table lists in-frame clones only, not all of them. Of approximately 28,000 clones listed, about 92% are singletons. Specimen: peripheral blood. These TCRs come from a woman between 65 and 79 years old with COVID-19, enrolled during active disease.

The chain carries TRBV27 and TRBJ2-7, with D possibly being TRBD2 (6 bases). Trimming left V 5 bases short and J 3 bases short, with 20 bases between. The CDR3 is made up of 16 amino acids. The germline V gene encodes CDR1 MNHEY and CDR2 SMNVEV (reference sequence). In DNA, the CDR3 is TGTGCCAGCAGTCTGGACTATCGCAGGGTAGTCTACGAGCAGTACTTC. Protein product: CASSLDYRRVVYEQYF.

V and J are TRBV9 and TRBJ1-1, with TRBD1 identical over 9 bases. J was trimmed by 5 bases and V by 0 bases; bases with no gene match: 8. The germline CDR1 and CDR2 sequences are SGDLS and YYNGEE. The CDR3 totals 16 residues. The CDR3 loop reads CASSVGTGAVETEAFF. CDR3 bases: TGTGCCAGCAGCGTAGGGACAGGGGCCGTAGAGACTGAAGCTTTCTTT.

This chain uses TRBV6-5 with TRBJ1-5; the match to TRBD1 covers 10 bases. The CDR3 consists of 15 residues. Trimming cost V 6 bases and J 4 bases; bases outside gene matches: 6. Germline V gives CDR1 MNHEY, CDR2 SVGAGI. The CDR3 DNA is TGTGCCAGCAGGTCGGACAGGGGGAAAAATCAGCCCCAGCATTTT. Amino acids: CASRSDRGKNQPQHF.

Written as DNA, the CDR3 is TGTGCCAGTAGTATCGATCTCGCGGCGGGAGACGAGACCCAGTACTTC. It encodes CASSIDLAAGDETQYF. This chain links TRBV19 with TRBJ2-5; the match to TRBD2 covers 7 bases. The V segment lost 3 bases and the J segment 5 bases; nucleotides outside the gene matches: 12. The germline V gene has CDR1 LNHDA and CDR2 SQIVND (reference sequence). There are 16 residues in the CDR3.

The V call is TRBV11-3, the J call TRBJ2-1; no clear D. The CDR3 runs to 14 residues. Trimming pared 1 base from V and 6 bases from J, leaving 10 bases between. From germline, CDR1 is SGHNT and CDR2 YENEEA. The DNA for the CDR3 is TGTGCCAGCAGCTTAGTGGGCGTAAGCAATGAGCAGTTCTTC. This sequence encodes CASSLVGVSNEQFF.